These T cell receptor beta chains were read from a single sample in a study of cytomegalovirus exposure and HLA in healthy donors. TCRdb keeps only in-frame clones here, not all; method: immunoSEQ multiplex PCR. There are 200,000 or so clones in the sample; 65% to 80% occur only once, and 0.22% lies in the top ten. Sequencing was performed on PBMCs. The origin of the receptors is a girl between 2 and 10 years old in good health and CMV-seronegative. Both conserved end residues are part of each CDR3. A D gene is named only where the DNA matches it firmly. Some rows have no size entry. The others give once, few or many, or a class for an expanded clone.

d_gene	abundance	v_gene	j_gene	CDR3nt	CDR3aa
NA	NA	TRBV6-5	TRBJ1-3	TGTGCCAGCAGTTCCCCCGGGACACCCGGTGGAAACACCATATATTTT	CASSSPGTPGGNTIYF
NA	NA	TRBV27	TRBJ2-7	TGTGCCAGCAGTCCACTCATTAGCGACGAGCAGTACTTC	CASSPLISDEQYF
TRBD1	NA	TRBV19	TRBJ1-1	TGTGCCAGTAGCCAAGCGGGACAGGGGGTAGTAGCTTTCTTT	CASSQAGQGVVAFF
NA	once	TRBV29-1	TRBJ2-1	TGCAGCGCCAAGGACAGAAGCTCCTGCAATGAGCAGTTCTTC	CSAKDRSSCNEQFF
TRBD1	NA	TRBV9	TRBJ2-7	TGTGCCAGCAGCGCAGAGGGACAGTTCTACGAGCAGTACTTC	CASSAEGQFYEQYF
TRBD1	NA	TRBV6-4	TRBJ1-4	TGTGCCAGCAGCCCTCGAGGGGGCGAGGGAAGTGAAAAACTGTTTTTT	CASSPRGGEGSEKLFF
TRBD2	few	TRBV5-4	TRBJ2-1	TGTGCCAGCAACCCGGGACTAGCGGGCTACAATGAGCAGTTCTTC	CASNPGLAGYNEQFF
NA	NA	TRBV6-6	TRBJ2-3	TGTGCCAGCAGTCCAACAGGGTCAGATACGCAGTATTTT	CASSPTGSDTQYF
NA	NA	TRBV27	TRBJ2-1	TGTGCCAGCAAGACTACTAACAATGAGCAGTTCTTC	CASKTTNNEQFF
TRBD2	NA	TRBV11-2	TRBJ2-7	TGTGCCAGCAGCTTAGAACTAGCGGGACGCCCCGAGCAGTACTTC	CASSLELAGRPEQYF
NA	NA	TRBV2	TRBJ1-3	TGTGCCAGCAAGATCTCGGGGGAGGGAAACACCATATATTTT	CASKISGEGNTIYF
NA	NA	TRBV6-6	TRBJ1-5	TGTGCCAGCAGCCCGGGTTTAGATCAGCCCCAGCATTTT	CASSPGLDQPQHF
NA	NA	TRBV7-9	TRBJ1-1	TGTGCCAGCAGCCCCACCTCCGACAGGAACACTGAAGCTTTCTTT	CASSPTSDRNTEAFF
TRBD1	few	TRBV6-5	TRBJ1-2	TGTGCCAGCAGTTACGAGGGACAGGGAAGAGGCGGCTACACCTTC	CASSYEGQGRGGYTF
NA	NA	TRBV19	TRBJ2-2	TGTGCCAGTAGCGAACAGGGCGTCGGGGAGCTGTTTTTT	CASSEQGVGELFF
NA	few	TRBV10-2	TRBJ1-6	TGCGCCAGCTCCCCCTACAGCTCCTATAATTCACCCCTCCACTTT	CASSPYSSYNSPLHF
NA	NA	TRBV6-5	TRBJ2-1	TGTGCCAGCAGTTCTTTCGGCAATGAGCAGTTCTTC	CASSSFGNEQFF
TRBD2	NA	TRBV5-1	TRBJ2-3	TGCGCCAGCAGCTTACAAACGGGCGGGAGGGGGACAGATACGCAGTATTTT	CASSLQTGGRGTDTQYF
TRBD2	NA	TRBV7-9	TRBJ2-1	TGTGCCAGCAGCTATGGGACTAGCGGGGGGCAGTCCGATGAGCAGTTCTTC	CASSYGTSGGQSDEQFF
NA	NA	TRBV7-7	TRBJ2-2	TGTGCCAGCAGCTTAGACACCGTCACCGGGGAGCTGTTTTTT	CASSLDTVTGELFF
TRBD2	NA	TRBV30	TRBJ2-1	TGTGCCTGGAGTGTATCGGGAGCGGGAGTTTGGCAGTTCTTC	CAWSVSGAGVWQFF
TRBD2	NA	TRBV5-1	TRBJ2-5	TGCGCCAGCGGGAGGGAGTACCAAGAGACCCAGTACTTC	CASGREYQETQYF
NA	NA	TRBV7-2	TRBJ2-1	TGTGCCAGCAGCCAAGATTACAGGAATGAGCAGTTCTTC	CASSQDYRNEQFF
NA	NA	TRBV5-1	TRBJ2-3	TGCGCCAGCAGCTTGGGGGCCACAGATACGCAGTATTTT	CASSLGATDTQYF
NA	NA	TRBV10-2	TRBJ2-2	TGCGCCAGCAGCCGACTAGCCGGGGAGCTGTTTTTT	CASSRLAGELFF
TRBD2	once	TRBV6-5	TRBJ2-1	TGTGCCAGCAGTTACGTGGCTAGCGGGAGCTATGAGCAGTTCTTC	CASSYVASGSYEQFF
NA	once	TRBV11-1	TRBJ2-7	TGTGCCAGCAGCCTCACCGATGCCGAGACCTACGAGCAGTACTTC	CASSLTDAETYEQYF
TRBD1	NA	TRBV2	TRBJ1-6	TGTGCCAGCAGCCGGGACAGGGCGTATAATTCACCCCTCCACTTT	CASSRDRAYNSPLHF
TRBD1	NA	TRBV4-1	TRBJ2-7	TGCGCCAGCAGCCAAGATCAGGGGACAGGGAACGAGCAGTACTTC	CASSQDQGTGNEQYF
NA	NA	TRBV9	TRBJ2-1	TGTGCCAGCAGCGTAGATCGGGGGACTTACAATGAGCAGTTCTTC	CASSVDRGTYNEQFF
TRBD1	NA	TRBV7-9	TRBJ2-7	TGTGCCAGCAGCCGCGGGACAGGGGACTACGAGCAGTACTTC	CASSRGTGDYEQYF
NA	NA	TRBV7-9	TRBJ2-7	TGTTCCAGCGGTCATGGGGGGTACGAGCAGTACTTC	CSSGHGGYEQYF
TRBD1	NA	TRBV5-1	TRBJ2-3	TGCGCCAGCAGCTCAATGGGACAGGGCACAGATACGCAGTATTTT	CASSSMGQGTDTQYF
NA	NA	TRBV7-8	TRBJ2-7	TGTGCCAGCTACATCGGGACTGCTAACTACGAGCAGTACTTC	CASYIGTANYEQYF
NA	NA	TRBV2	TRBJ2-3	TGTGCCGGGGGGTGGGGGGTTGGACCAGATACGCAGTATTTT	CAGGWGVGPDTQYF
NA	NA	TRBV7-9	TRBJ2-2	TGTGCCAGGCAGGGCCTTAACACCGGGGAGCTGTTTTTT	CARQGLNTGELFF
NA	few	TRBV28	TRBJ1-5	TGTGCCAGCGGACAAGTCGACAATCAGCCCCAGCATTTT	CASGQVDNQPQHF
NA	NA	TRBV30	TRBJ1-3	TGTGCCTGGAGTAGGGCCTTCGGCAGGGCGGACACCATATATTTT	CAWSRAFGRADTIYF
TRBD1	NA	TRBV2	TRBJ1-5	TGTGCCAGCAGAAGGGGGGGGACAGGTAACAAAACGCCCCAGCATTTT	CASRRGGTGNKTPQHF
NA	NA	TRBV6-1	TRBJ1-5	TGTGCCAGCAGCATTAAATGGGGGGGCAATCAGCCCCAGCATTTT	CASSIKWGGNQPQHF
TRBD2	few	TRBV12-5	TRBJ2-6	TGTGCTAGTGGTTTCGAAGCGGGACCGAGATCTGGGGCCAACGTCCTGACTTTC	CASGFEAGPRSGANVLTF
NA	NA	TRBV4-1	TRBJ2-5	TGCGCCAGCAGCCCCGGAGGAGCCTTAGGAGTTGAGGCCCAGTACTTC	CASSPGGALGVEAQYF
NA	NA	TRBV30	TRBJ1-1	TGTGCCTGGAGTAAGACCGCGGGAGGCACTGAAGCTTTCTTT	CAWSKTAGGTEAFF
NA	NA	TRBV4-1	TRBJ2-1	TGCGCCAGCAGCCACCCCCTACTCGGGAGCAGCGACAATGAGCAGTTCTTC	CASSHPLLGSSDNEQFF
TRBD1	NA	TRBV2	TRBJ1-1	TGTGCCAGCGACTGGGTGGACAGGCAAGCTTTCTTT	CASDWVDRQAFF
NA	NA	TRBV10-3	TRBJ2-1	TGTGCCATCAGTGAGTCTATCACAGCCCCTGAGCAGTTCTTC	CAISESITAPEQFF
NA	NA	TRBV7-8	TRBJ1-2	TGTGCCAGCAGCTTGGGGGCAGGTCATGGCTACACCTTC	CASSLGAGHGYTF
NA	NA	TRBV29-1	TRBJ2-5	TGCAGCGTTGCAGAGGCAGAGACCCAGTACTTC	CSVAEAETQYF
TRBD1	NA	TRBV5-1	TRBJ1-3	TGCGCCAGCAGCTCGATCACAGGGGGTATCTCTGGAGGAAACACCATATATTTT	CASSSITGGISGGNTIYF
NA	NA	TRBV18	TRBJ2-5	TGTGCCAGCTCACGGACAAGGACGGAGTACCAAGAGACCCAGTACTTC	CASSRTRTEYQETQYF
TRBD2	NA	TRBV23-1	TRBJ2-1	TGCGCCAGCAGTTTTAGGATCTCTAGCGGGAGTTCCTACAATGAGCAGTTCTTC	CASSFRISSGSSYNEQFF
NA	NA	TRBV6-5	TRBJ2-7	TGTGCCAGCAGTTACGGTCAACAGACCTACGAGCAGTACTTC	CASSYGQQTYEQYF
NA	NA	TRBV14	TRBJ1-1	TGTGCCAGCAGCCAAGATTGGGGCAAGGAAGCTTTCTTT	CASSQDWGKEAFF
TRBD1	NA	TRBV10-3	TRBJ1-2	TGTGCCATCAGTGCCGAAGGGACAGGGACTGGCTACACCTTC	CAISAEGTGTGYTF